The source of this T cell receptor beta chain is a study of blood T cell repertoires in COVID-19. In the study overall: Researchers got acute and convalescent COVID-19 samples from the United States, Italy and Spain.

Original processing methods: For nucleated cells, counts were estimated from reference gene primer amplification. Only in-frame clones appear in the TCRdb table, and some are missing; sequencing was by immunoSEQ multiplex PCR. Clone size and the V and J calls come from that table; the DNA yielded D and trimming. This table holds around 78,000 clones, around nine tenths found once. Residents of about two dozen US areas, aged about 18 to 95 years, made up the participants. Categorization into cohorts depended on clinical history that participants reported. V was shortened by 7 bases and J by 4 bases, with 14 bases between the two germline ends. The CDR3 extends over 14 amino acids. Germline values: CDR1 MNHEY, CDR2 SMNVEV (reference sequence).

The material sequenced was PBMCs or T cells enriched from blood (not recorded which). The TCR was taken from a woman aged 45-59 years with acute COVID-19. V is TRBV27 and J is TRBJ2-1, with D tentatively TRBD1 (6 bases). The CDR3 region is CASTLTGSYNEQFF. The CDR3 DNA follows: TGTGCCAGCACCCTGACAGGATCGTACAATGAGCAGTTCTTC.